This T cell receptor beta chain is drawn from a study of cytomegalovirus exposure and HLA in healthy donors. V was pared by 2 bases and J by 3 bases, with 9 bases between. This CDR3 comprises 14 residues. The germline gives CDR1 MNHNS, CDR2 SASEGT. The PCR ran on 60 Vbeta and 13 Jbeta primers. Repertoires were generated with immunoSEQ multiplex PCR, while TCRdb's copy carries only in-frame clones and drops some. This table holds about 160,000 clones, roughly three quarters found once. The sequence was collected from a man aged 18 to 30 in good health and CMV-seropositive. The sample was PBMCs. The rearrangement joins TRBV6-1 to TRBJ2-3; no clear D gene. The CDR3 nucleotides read TGTGCCAGCAGTGAATCCTGGAGTACAGATACGCAGTATTTT. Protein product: CASSESWSTDTQYF.